One and the same sample provided the 20 T cell receptor beta chains below, sequenced in a study of blood T cells in healthy people across ages. Then a second PCR, running roughly 7 to 11 cycles, was carried out with a sample-barcoded 5' primer and a J-beta primer mix. TCRdb processed the 5' RACE reads anew with MiXCR; each CDR3 protein has one entry. The data hold over a million distinct CDR3 sequences, with approximately 63% observed a single time. The source material was blood. Every receptor here comes from a man between 18 and 35 years old in good health.

In this sample, this clonotype turned up a few times. The rearrangement links TRBV6-2 or TRBV6-3 to TRBJ2-1; 10 positions agree with TRBD1. J was trimmed by 8 bases and V by 2 bases; bases with no gene match: 6. The CDR3 consists of 15 residues. The germline CDR1 and CDR2 sequences are MNHEY and SVGEGT. CDR3 sequence: CASSYETGGWDEQFF. Written as DNA, the CDR3 is TGTGCCAGCAGTTACGAGACAGGGGGCTGGGATGAGCAGTTCTTC.

CDR3 sequence reads: CSAAPPSNIQYF. The CDR3 region has the DNA TGCAGTGCCGCTCCCCCGAGTAACATTCAGTACTTC. This chain connects TRBV20-1 to TRBJ2-4; D is ambiguous. The V gene's germline CDR1 is DFQATT and CDR2 SNEGSKA (reference sequence). Trimming removed 6 bases at V and 7 bases at J, with 13 bases between. This CDR3 comprises 12 residues.

The chain combines TRBV6-5 with TRBJ2-5; TRBD1 matches 9 bases. The V gene end was trimmed by 2 bases and the J gene end by 3 bases; junction bases not matched to a gene: 7. This CDR3 spans 16 amino acids. Germline V gene data show CDR1 as MNHEY and CDR2 as SVGAGI. Written as DNA, the CDR3 is TGTGCCAGCAGTTACACTCGGGACAGGGAAAAAGAGACCCAGTACTTC. It translates to CASSYTRDREKETQYF.

The gene calls are TRBV6-2 or TRBV6-3 and TRBJ1-6, with a tentative D call TRBD1 (5 bases). There are 17 residues in the CDR3. Germline lookup yields CDR1 MNHEY and CDR2 SVGEGT. Trimming stripped 6 bases from V and 1 base from J, with 16 bases between. The CDR3 sequence: CASSRDWGTSYNSPLHF. In nucleotides, the CDR3 is TGTGCCAGCAGCCGCGACTGGGGGACGTCCTATAATTCACCCCTCCACTTT.

This clonotype has more than one count but fewer than ten. The V call is TRBV2, the J call TRBJ2-7; D unresolved. CDR1 and CDR2 from the germline V gene are SNHLY and FYNNEI. The CDR3 length is 8 residues. V lost 5 bases and J 11 bases, leaving 4 bases between the germline ends. The CDR3 protein is CASSLEYF. DNA of the CDR3: TGTGCCAGCAGTCTCGAGTACTTC.

The chain has TRBV12-3 or TRBV12-4 and TRBJ2-7; 8 positions agree with TRBD2. This CDR3 region has 14 residues. The J segment lost 7 bases and the V segment lost 2 bases, leaving 7 bases of the junction unmatched. CDR3 DNA: TGTGCCAGCAGTTTATTCGGGGGGGCTATTGAGCAGTACTTC. Amino acid sequence: CASSLFGGAIEQYF.

The genes are TRBV12-3 or TRBV12-4 and TRBJ2-5, with D possibly being TRBD2 (6 bases). Trimming took off 3 bases at V and 5 bases at J, with 10 bases between the two ends. The CDR3 runs to 13 residues. CDR3 coding DNA: TGTGCCAGCAGTTTTATTGGGGGGGAGACCCAGTACTTC. Translation: CASSFIGGETQYF.

J is TRBJ2-1 and V is TRBV20-1; 10 bases line up with TRBD2. The V segment lost 0 bases and the J segment 5 bases; nucleotides outside the gene matches: 4. This CDR3 has 15 amino acids. Germline CDR1 reads DFQATT; CDR2 reads SNEGSKA (reference sequence). The CDR3 DNA reads as TGCAGTGCTAGAGATGGGACTAGCGCTAACAATGAGCAGTTCTTC. Translated: CSARDGTSANNEQFF.

The chain recombines TRBV7-9 with TRBJ1-2, with D perhaps matching TRBD1 (5 bases). V gave up 2 bases and J gave up 4 bases, with 8 bases separating them. CDR1 and CDR2 (germline): SEHNR, FQNEAQ (reference sequence). This CDR3 is built from 13 residues. DNA of the CDR3: TGTGCCAGCAGCTTATATGGGGGCTATGGCTACACCTTC. Its translation: CASSLYGGYGYTF.

The chain links TRBV28 to TRBJ1-2; 8 bases match TRBD1. Germline V gives CDR1 MDHEN, CDR2 SYDVKM. This CDR3 spans 13 amino acids. CDR3 coding DNA: TGTTTAGTCGGGGACAGGACTAACTATGGCTACACCTTC. Amino acid sequence: CLVGDRTNYGYTF.

The rearrangement uses TRBV7-2 and TRBJ2-7, with D unclear. Per germline, CDR1 SGHTA and CDR2 FQGNSA. The CDR3 length is 15 residues. V dropped 1 base and J dropped 3 bases, with 13 bases sitting between them. CDR3 sequence reads: CASSLGPTLLYEQYF. The CDR3 region has the DNA TGTGCCAGCAGCTTAGGGCCAACCCTCCTCTACGAGCAGTACTTC.

The genes are TRBV15 and TRBJ2-7, with D tentatively TRBD1 (5 bases). The J call is in doubt because the DNA end fits TRBJ2-5 better. Germline CDR1 and CDR2: LNHNV and YYDKDF (reference sequence). This CDR3 is 18 amino acids long. CDR3 DNA sequence: TGTGCCACCAGCAGAGAGGCCCCCTTGGACATAGCCCAAGAGACCCAGTACTTC. It codes for CATSREAPLDIAQETQYF.

The chain employs TRBV6-5 and TRBJ1-2, with D hard to call. In germline, CDR1 is MNHEY, CDR2 SVGAGI. The CDR3 has 13 amino acids. With 3 bases removed from V and 2 bases from J, the gap between germline ends came to 7 bases. CDR3 loop: CASSYGINYGYTF. As DNA, the CDR3 is TGTGCCAGCAGTTATGGCATCAACTATGGCTACACCTTC.

The CDR3 nucleotides are TGCGCCAGCAGCCATGATAGGGGCTCCGGAAACACCATATATTTT. Translation: CASSHDRGSGNTIYF. The gene calls are TRBV4-1 and TRBJ1-3; TRBD1 might be the D (5 bases). With 3 bases removed from V and 4 bases from J, the gap between germline ends came to 13 bases. CDR3 length: 15 residues. CDR1 and CDR2 (germline): MGHRA, YSYEKL.

The genes are TRBV4-3 and TRBJ2-1, with D hard to call. The J call is in doubt because the DNA end fits TRBJ2-7 better. Germline V CDR1 and CDR2: LGHNA, YSLEER. This CDR3 has 14 amino acids. CDR3 bases: TGCGCCAGCAGCCAAGAGTCGTCCACTTACGAGCAGTACTTC. As protein: CASSQESSTYEQYF.

This chain joins TRBV10-2 and TRBJ2-3; the match to TRBD2 covers 10 bases. Germline V gives CDR1 WSHSY, CDR2 SAAADI. The CDR3 spans 17 residues. The trim removed 0 bases at V and 3 bases at J, leaving 6 bases unmatched. The CDR3 is CASSESSGRWTTDTQYF. CDR3 coding DNA: TGCGCCAGCAGTGAGTCTAGCGGGAGGTGGACGACAGATACGCAGTATTTT.

This sequence joins TRBV15 and TRBJ2-7; 9 bases are a match to TRBD1. Germline V gene sequence: CDR1 LNHNV, CDR2 YYDKDF (reference sequence). The CDR3 contains 15 residues. Trimming removed 0 bases from V and 4 bases from J; junction bases left unmatched: 4. The CDR3 spells CATSRDPTGGYEQYF. The CDR3 region has the DNA TGTGCCACCAGCAGAGACCCGACAGGGGGGTACGAGCAGTACTTC.

The CDR3 DNA follows: TGTGCCAGCAGTGAAGACGCCGGGGTGGGGTTTCAGCCCCAGCATTTT. Its translation: CASSEDAGVGFQPQHF. The V call is TRBV2, the J call TRBJ1-5; no reliable D call. The germline gives CDR1 SNHLY, CDR2 FYNNEI. This CDR3 has 16 amino acids. V was cut by 1 base and J by 6 bases, with 16 bases left in between.

The CDR3 reads CASSLRTGSMNTEAFF. CDR3 DNA: TGTGCCAGCAGTCTACGGACAGGATCCATGAACACTGAAGCTTTCTTT. The chain has TRBV12-3 or TRBV12-4 and TRBJ1-1; 7 bases line up with TRBD1. V shed 5 bases, J shed 0 bases, and the junction held 9 bases outside the gene matches. CDR3 size: 16 residues.

The CDR3 DNA is TGTGCCAGCATGCACTTAGGGGATGAGCAGTTCTTC. Translated, it gives CASMHLGDEQFF. This sequence joins TRBV7-2 and TRBJ2-1; TRBD1 is a possible D gene (5 bases). Germline CDR1 is SGHTA and CDR2 is FQGNSA. V was cut by 7 bases and J by 8 bases, with 12 bases left in between. CDR3 length: 12 residues.